This TCR beta chain derives from a study of Ad26.COV2.S vaccination and SARS-CoV-2 variants. From germline, CDR1 is MNHEY and CDR2 SVGAGI. The junction had 9 bases not matched to a gene; V was cut back by 6 bases and J by 7 bases. The CDR3 is made up of 14 amino acids. Treatment reported: roughly 18 received Ad26.COV2.S at low or high dose, single or two shots; about 5 received placebo; per-sample allocation not given. Samples analyzed were those drawn on day 63 after the first vaccine or placebo injection. About this clone itself: What it binds is unknown.

Some clones are missing from TCRdb's copy, which holds only in-frame ones; the method was immunoSEQ multiplex PCR. The profile covers around 450,000 clones, with 80% to 95% appearing a single time and roughly 3.9% taken by the ten largest. Notes on the study in general: Once vaccination had occurred, spike-specific CD8+ and CD4+ T cell responses reportedly showed substantial breadth.

Source: peripheral blood, taken in a trial of Ad26.COV2.S vaccine versus placebo. This chain joins TRBV6-5 and TRBJ1-5, with TRBD1 matching 7 bases. This receptor was obtained from a person between 18 and 65 years old who received the Ad26.COV2.S COVID-19 vaccine or a placebo. CDR3 coding DNA: TGTGCCAGCAGCAGGACAGGTCTCATGCAGCCCCAGCATTTT. The encoded protein is CASSRTGLMQPQHF.